Listed here are 18 T cell receptor beta chains from one sample, sequenced in a study of T cells after yellow fever vaccination. TCRdb itself ran the 5' RACE reads through MiXCR, one entry per CDR3 protein. Of more than 300,000 distinct CDR3 sequences listed, 4% to 5.5% are singletons. Source: PBMCs, taken 15 days after the yellow fever booster vaccination. The receptors were sampled from a man between 18 and 35 years old who received the YFV17D yellow fever vaccine.

The J gene is TRBJ2-1, the V gene TRBV10-3, with unresolved D. The CDR3 runs to 13 residues. Germline values: CDR1 ENHRY, CDR2 SYGVKD. V was shortened by 4 bases and J by 3 bases, with 7 bases between the two germline ends. CDR3 nucleotides: TGTGCCATCAGTGCGACACTCTACAATGAGCAGTTCTTC. It yields the protein CAISATLYNEQFF.

This rearrangement joins TRBV7-6 to TRBJ1-5; D is possibly TRBD1 (6 bases). The germline gives CDR1 SGHVS, CDR2 FNYEAQ. This CDR3 has 16 residues. V gave up 5 bases and J gave up 5 bases, with 19 bases separating them. The CDR3 is CASSRTTGGVDQPQHF. The CDR3 DNA reads TGTGCCAGCAGCCGCACGACAGGCGGGGTCGATCAGCCCCAGCATTTT.

The chain is built from TRBV7-2 and TRBJ2-2; no clear D gene. CDR1 is SGHTA, CDR2 FQGNSA, per germline. The CDR3 covers 15 residues. V lost 3 bases and J 7 bases, leaving 15 bases between the germline ends. The CDR3 loop is CASSFRLGGVGELFF. In nucleotides, the CDR3 is TGTGCCAGCAGCTTCCGACTGGGCGGCGTCGGGGAGCTGTTTTTT.

The chain joins TRBV5-6 to TRBJ2-7, with TRBD1 identical over 8 bases. The CDR3 has 13 residues. The germline V gene encodes CDR1 SGHDT and CDR2 YYEEEE. V was pared by 2 bases and J by 7 bases, with 5 bases of the junction left unmatched. For the CDR3, the DNA is TGTGCCAGCAGCTTTGACAGGGGTAATGAGCAGTACGTC. Protein: CASSFDRGNEQYV.

This clonotype was detected a few times. The V call is TRBV28, the J call TRBJ2-5, with 10 bases lining up with TRBD2. V gave up 2 bases and J gave up 2 bases; unmatched junction bases: 8. Germline-derived CDR1 and CDR2 are MDHEN and SYDVKM. This CDR3 is built from 17 residues. The chain's CDR3 is CASSLPLAGAPQETQYF. In DNA form, the CDR3 reads TGTGCCAGCAGTTTACCTCTAGCGGGGGCACCTCAAGAGACCCAGTACTTC.

This clonotype has only a few counts. V is TRBV7-9 and J is TRBJ2-5; D may match TRBD1 or TRBD2 (5 bases each). The CDR3 sequence is 17 residues long. V lost 2 bases, J lost 2 bases, and 18 bases lay in between. Germline assignment: CDR1 SEHNR and CDR2 FQNEAQ (reference sequence). The CDR3 region has the DNA TGTGCCAGCAGCTTAATAGTGGAGGCGGCAGGGCAAGAGACCCAGTACTTC. Residues: CASSLIVEAAGQETQYF.

This clonotype was observed a few times. The chain combines TRBV5-1 with TRBJ2-3; D may be TRBD2 (5 bases). With 4 bases removed from V and 0 bases from J, the gap between germline ends came to 12 bases. In germline, CDR1 is SGHRS, CDR2 YFSETQ. The CDR3 covers 15 residues. The CDR3 here is CASSPWTPSTDTQYF. CDR3 bases: TGCGCCAGCAGCCCGTGGACTCCTAGCACAGATACGCAGTATTTT.

In its sample, this clonotype was seen many times. This rearrangement joins TRBV29-1 to TRBJ1-2, with D maybe TRBD1 (5 bases). Germline loops: CDR1 SQVTM, CDR2 ANQGSEA. Trimming stripped 4 bases from V and 1 base from J, with 7 bases between. The CDR3 is 12 amino acids. CDR3 sequence: CSVVQGNYGYTF. The CDR3 DNA is TGCAGCGTTGTTCAGGGTAACTATGGCTACACCTTC.

J is TRBJ2-3 and V is TRBV3-1, with 9 bases lining up with TRBD2. The CDR3 length is 15 residues. V trimming: 2 bases; J trimming: 0 bases; junction bases outside the gene matches: 0. Germline V gene sequence: CDR1 LGHDT, CDR2 YNNKEL (reference sequence). The DNA of the CDR3 is TGTGCCAGCAGCCAAAGCGGGGGGAGCACAGATACGCAGTATTTT. Protein: CASSQSGGSTDTQYF.

This clonotype came up many times. The rearrangement links TRBV18 to TRBJ2-3; possible D gene TRBD1, 6 bases. V lost 5 bases, J lost 5 bases, and 8 bases lay in between. Germline V CDR1 and CDR2: KGHSH, LQKENI. The length of the CDR3 is 12 residues. The CDR3 is CASSSGEDTQYF. In DNA, the CDR3 is TGTGCCAGCTCATCAGGGGAAGATACGCAGTATTTT.

This clonotype was observed many times. The rearrangement joins TRBV6-5 to TRBJ1-1; 8 positions agree with TRBD1. Germline CDR1 is MNHEY and CDR2 is SVGAGI. The CDR3 length is 15 residues. The junction had 7 bases not matched to a gene; V was cut back by 6 bases and J by 1 base. CDR3 residues: CASSYDRGPNTEAFF. The CDR3 bases are TGTGCCAGCAGCTACGACAGGGGTCCGAACACTGAAGCTTTCTTT.

This clonotype occurred many times. The gene calls are TRBV9 and TRBJ2-5; 8 bases align to TRBD1. The CDR3 runs to 18 residues. Germline V gives CDR1 SGDLS, CDR2 YYNGEE. Unmatched junction bases numbered 18, after V lost 4 bases and J lost 4 bases. The CDR3 is CASSLAPGQGGFGETQYF. As DNA, the CDR3 is TGTGCCAGCAGCCTAGCCCCTGGACAGGGTGGGTTCGGAGAGACCCAGTACTTC.

This clonotype was detected ten times or more. This chain connects TRBV20-1 to TRBJ2-5; D may be TRBD1 or TRBD2 (5 bases each). Trimming left V 2 bases short and J 4 bases short, with 14 bases between. The CDR3 extends over 14 amino acids. CDR1 is DFQATT and CDR2 is SNEGSKA in the germline V gene (reference sequence). The CDR3 DNA reads as TGCAGTGCTAGACTCGCCGGGACGGCAGAGACCCAGTACTTC. This encodes CSARLAGTAETQYF.

This clonotype was found many times. V usage is TRBV6-5 and J usage is TRBJ2-3, with 13 bases that match TRBD2. Germline V CDR1 and CDR2: MNHEY, SVGAGI. The trim removed 7 bases at V and 3 bases at J, leaving 16 bases unmatched. The CDR3 length is 19 residues. CDR3 in amino acids: CASKRSGLAGARLTDTQYF. The CDR3 DNA follows: TGTGCCAGCAAACGAAGTGGACTAGCGGGGGCGAGGCTTACAGATACGCAGTATTTT.

This clonotype has a count of ten or more. The CDR3 bases are TGCGCCAGCACCCCGGGACCGTCGAACACTGAAGCTTTCTTT. This sequence encodes CASTPGPSNTEAFF. The chain recombines TRBV5-1 with TRBJ1-1; maybe TRBD1 (5 bases). Germline values: CDR1 SGHRS, CDR2 YFSETQ. V dropped 6 bases and J dropped 1 base, with 13 bases sitting between them. The CDR3 is 14 amino acids.

This clonotype appeared many times. The chain is built from TRBV10-3 and TRBJ1-1; D is ambiguous. Germline CDR1 reads ENHRY; CDR2 reads SYGVKD. V was cut by 3 bases and J by 0 bases, with 11 bases left in between. This CDR3 contains 15 residues. CDR3 coding DNA: TGTGCCATCAGTGAACCCAGTCTCATGAACACTGAAGCTTTCTTT. Residues: CAISEPSLMNTEAFF.

This clonotype was seen a handful of times. V is TRBV5-1 and J is TRBJ2-3; 8 bases are shared with TRBD2. The CDR3 has 16 residues. The V gene end was trimmed by 0 bases and the J gene end by 5 bases; junction bases not matched to a gene: 8. Germline V gene lookup returns CDR1 SGHRS and CDR2 YFSETQ. The CDR3 DNA sequence: TGCGCCAGCAGCTTGGGTCGGGGGGGCCAAGGAGATACGCAGTATTTT. Amino acids: CASSLGRGGQGDTQYF.

This clonotype was seen many times. CDR3 in amino acids: CATSRRLGVNEQYV. In DNA, the CDR3 is TGTGCCACCAGCAGACGCCTCGGGGTCAACGAGCAGTACGTC. The rearrangement joins TRBV15 to TRBJ2-7; a possible D gene is TRBD2 (5 bases). Germline V gene data show CDR1 as LNHNV and CDR2 as YYDKDF (reference sequence). The CDR3 spans 14 residues. V lost 2 bases and J 5 bases, leaving 13 bases between the germline ends.